The next 4 T cell receptor beta chains were all read from a single sample in a study of T-cell reconstitution after alpha-beta-depleted transplantation in children. Unique molecular identifiers were built into the TCRbeta library. In TCRdb, the PCR reads were re-called with MiXCR into one record per CDR3 protein. The data show some 520,000 distinct CDR3 sequences, roughly 33% seen once. The material sequenced was PBMCs from the stem cell graft donor, taken from the stem cell graft. The receptors come from a human donor who donated a stem cell graft to a child with aplastic anemia.

The DNA for the CDR3 is TGCGCCAGCAGACACAAGGGAGAGACCCAGTACTTC. As protein: CASRHKGETQYF. V gene TRBV5-1 combines with J gene TRBJ2-5; no definite D call. The CDR3 is 12 amino acids. The V end lost 5 bases, the J end lost 4 bases, and 9 bases lay between the germline ends. The germline V gene has CDR1 SGHRS and CDR2 YFSETQ.

In this sample, this clonotype turned up a few times. This chain joins TRBV18 and TRBJ2-1, with 7 nucleotides matching TRBD1. CDR3 length: 14 residues. CDR1 is KGHSH and CDR2 is LQKENI in the germline V gene. V lost 4 bases, J lost 7 bases, and 7 bases stayed unmatched. CDR3 DNA: TGTGCCAGCTCACTAGACAGGGATAAGAATGAGCAGTTCTTC. Protein sequence: CASSLDRDKNEQFF.

The J gene is TRBJ2-1, the V gene TRBV12-3 or TRBV12-4, with D maybe TRBD2 (6 bases). V was cut by 5 bases and J by 1 base, with 6 bases left in between. CDR3 length: 13 residues. CDR3 region: CASSRESYNEQFF. In DNA form, the CDR3 reads TGTGCCAGCAGTCGGGAGTCCTACAATGAGCAGTTCTTC.

The chain couples TRBV20-1 to TRBJ1-2; 8 positions match TRBD1. The CDR3 consists of 16 residues. The trim removed 2 bases at V and 0 bases at J, leaving 8 bases unmatched. The germline V gene has CDR1 DFQATT and CDR2 SNEGSKA (reference sequence). The CDR3 here is CSARIPGGASNYGYTF. CDR3 coding DNA: TGCAGTGCTAGAATACCAGGGGGCGCCTCTAACTATGGCTACACCTTC.